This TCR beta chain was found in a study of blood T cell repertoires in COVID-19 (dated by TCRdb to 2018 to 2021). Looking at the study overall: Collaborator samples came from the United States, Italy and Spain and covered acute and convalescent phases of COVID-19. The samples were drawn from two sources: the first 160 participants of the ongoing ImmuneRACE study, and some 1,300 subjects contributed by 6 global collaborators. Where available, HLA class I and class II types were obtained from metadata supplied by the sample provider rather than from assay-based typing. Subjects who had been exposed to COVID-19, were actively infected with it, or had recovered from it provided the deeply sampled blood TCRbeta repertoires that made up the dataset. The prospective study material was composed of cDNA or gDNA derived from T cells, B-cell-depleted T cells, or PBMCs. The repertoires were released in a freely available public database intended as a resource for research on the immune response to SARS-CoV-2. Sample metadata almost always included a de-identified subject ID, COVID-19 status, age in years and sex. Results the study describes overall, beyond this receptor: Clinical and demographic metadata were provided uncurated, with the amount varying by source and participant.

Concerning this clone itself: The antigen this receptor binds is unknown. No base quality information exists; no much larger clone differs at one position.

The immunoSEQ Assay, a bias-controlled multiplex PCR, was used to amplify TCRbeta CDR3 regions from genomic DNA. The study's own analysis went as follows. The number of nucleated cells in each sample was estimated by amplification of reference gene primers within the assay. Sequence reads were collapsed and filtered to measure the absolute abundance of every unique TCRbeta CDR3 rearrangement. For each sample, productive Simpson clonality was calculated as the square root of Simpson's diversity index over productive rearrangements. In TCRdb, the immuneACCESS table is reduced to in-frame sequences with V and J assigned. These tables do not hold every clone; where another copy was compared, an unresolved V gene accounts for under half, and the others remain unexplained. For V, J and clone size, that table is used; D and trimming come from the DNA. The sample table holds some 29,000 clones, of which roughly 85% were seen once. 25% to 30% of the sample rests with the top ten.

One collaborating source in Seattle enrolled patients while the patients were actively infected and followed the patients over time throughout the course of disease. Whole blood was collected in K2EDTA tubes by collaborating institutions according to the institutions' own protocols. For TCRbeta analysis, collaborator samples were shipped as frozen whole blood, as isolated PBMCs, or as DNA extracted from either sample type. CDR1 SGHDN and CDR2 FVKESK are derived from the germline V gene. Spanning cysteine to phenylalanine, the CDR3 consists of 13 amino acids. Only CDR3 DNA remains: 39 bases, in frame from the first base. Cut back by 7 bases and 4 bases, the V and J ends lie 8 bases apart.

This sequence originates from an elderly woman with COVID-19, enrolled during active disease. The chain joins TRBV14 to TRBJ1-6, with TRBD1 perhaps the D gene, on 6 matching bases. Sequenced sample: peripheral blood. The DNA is TGTGCCAGCAACGGACAGTATAATTCACCCCTCCACTTT. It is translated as CASNGQYNSPLHF. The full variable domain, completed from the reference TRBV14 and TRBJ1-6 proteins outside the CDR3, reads EAGVTQFPSHSVIEKGQTVTLRCDPISGHDNLYWYRRVMGKEIKFLLHFVKESKQDESGMPNNRFLAERTGGTYSTLKVQPAELEDSGVYFCASNGQYNSPLHFGNGTRLTVT.